This TCR beta chain was captured in a study of blood T cells in healthy people across ages. General study results and limits: Without sorted subsets, naive and antigen-experienced compartments could not be conclusively compared. Diversity was estimated from one million T cells, and these estimates were considered underestimates.

Sample-barcoded 5' priming and a J-beta primer mix drove a second PCR of roughly 7 to 11 cycles. A template-switch adaptor containing 12 random nucleotides labeled each cDNA molecule. In TCRdb, the 5' RACE reads were re-called with MiXCR into one record per CDR3 protein. Here the sample spans over a million distinct CDR3 sequences, 42% being singletons. A remark on this clonotype: Its antigen is not known.

V lost 0 bases and J lost 2, with 10 bases in between. Per germline, CDR1 GTSNPN and CDR2 SVGIG (reference sequence). The CDR3 contains 14 residues. The chain employs TRBV30 and TRBJ1-1; D is unresolved. Sequenced material: blood. This TCR was recovered from a woman under 30 in good health. CDR3 protein: CAWSVTMLNTEAFF. As DNA, the CDR3 is TGTGCCTGGAGTGTAACGATGTTAAACACTGAAGCTTTCTTT.